This T cell receptor beta chain was observed in a study of cytomegalovirus exposure and HLA in healthy donors. The CDR3 spans 14 residues. The V and J ends lost 3 bases and 1 base, in that order; junction bases with no gene match: 3. The V gene's germline CDR1 is SGHRS and CDR2 YFSETQ. Primers: 60 Vbeta forward and 13 Jbeta reverse. Some clones are missing from TCRdb's copy, which holds only in-frame ones; the method was immunoSEQ multiplex PCR. The profile shows 170,000 or so clones, roughly 84% of them singletons. The source is a boy aged 2 to 9 in good health and CMV-seronegative. This rearrangement joins TRBV5-1 to TRBJ2-5, with 7 bases that match TRBD1. Source material: PBMCs. The CDR3: CASSSTGAQETQYF. The CDR3 bases are TGCGCCAGCAGCTCTACAGGGGCCCAAGAGACCCAGTACTTC.